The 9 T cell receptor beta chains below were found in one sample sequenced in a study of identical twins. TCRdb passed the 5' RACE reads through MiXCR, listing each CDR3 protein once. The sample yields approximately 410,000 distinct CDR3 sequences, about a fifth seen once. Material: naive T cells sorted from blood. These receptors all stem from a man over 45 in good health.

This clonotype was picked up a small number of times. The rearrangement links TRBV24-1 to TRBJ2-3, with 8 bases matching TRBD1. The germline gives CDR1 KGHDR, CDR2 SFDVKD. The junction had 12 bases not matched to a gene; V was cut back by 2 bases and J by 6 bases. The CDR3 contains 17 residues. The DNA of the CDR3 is TGTGCCACCAGTGATTCACGCCCAGTGACAGGGGTCGATACGCAGTATTTT. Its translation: CATSDSRPVTGVDTQYF.

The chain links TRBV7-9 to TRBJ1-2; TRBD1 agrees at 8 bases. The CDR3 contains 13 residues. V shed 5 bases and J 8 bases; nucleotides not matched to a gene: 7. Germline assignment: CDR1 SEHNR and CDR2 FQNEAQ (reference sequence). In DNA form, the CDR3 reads TGTGCCAGCAGCATGGACAGGGTTGAGGGCTACACCTTC. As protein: CASSMDRVEGYTF.

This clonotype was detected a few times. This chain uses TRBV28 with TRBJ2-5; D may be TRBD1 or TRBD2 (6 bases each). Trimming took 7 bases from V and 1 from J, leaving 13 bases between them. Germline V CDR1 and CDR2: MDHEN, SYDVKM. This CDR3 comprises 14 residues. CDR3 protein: CASTGGPLQETQYF. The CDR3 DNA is TGTGCCAGCACCGGGGGCCCTCTCCAAGAGACCCAGTACTTC.

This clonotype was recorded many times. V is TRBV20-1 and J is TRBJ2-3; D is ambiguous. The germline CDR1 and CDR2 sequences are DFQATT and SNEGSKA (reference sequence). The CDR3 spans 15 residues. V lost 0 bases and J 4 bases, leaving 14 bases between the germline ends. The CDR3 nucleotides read TGCAGTGCTAGAGATGAAAAGGGCCTCCCAGATACGCAGTATTTT. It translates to CSARDEKGLPDTQYF.

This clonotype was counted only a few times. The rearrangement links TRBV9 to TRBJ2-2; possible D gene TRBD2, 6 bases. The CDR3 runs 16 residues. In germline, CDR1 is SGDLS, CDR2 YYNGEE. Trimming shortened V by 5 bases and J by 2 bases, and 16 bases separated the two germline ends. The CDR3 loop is CASSGQEGANTGELFF. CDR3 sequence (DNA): TGTGCCAGCAGTGGTCAGGAGGGCGCTAACACCGGGGAGCTGTTTTTT.

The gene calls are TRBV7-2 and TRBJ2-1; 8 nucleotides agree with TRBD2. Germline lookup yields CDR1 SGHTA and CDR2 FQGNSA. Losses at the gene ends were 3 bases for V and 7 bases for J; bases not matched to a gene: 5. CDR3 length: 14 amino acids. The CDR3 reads CASSFTGGPNEQFF. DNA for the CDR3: TGTGCCAGCAGCTTCACGGGAGGGCCGAATGAGCAGTTCTTC.

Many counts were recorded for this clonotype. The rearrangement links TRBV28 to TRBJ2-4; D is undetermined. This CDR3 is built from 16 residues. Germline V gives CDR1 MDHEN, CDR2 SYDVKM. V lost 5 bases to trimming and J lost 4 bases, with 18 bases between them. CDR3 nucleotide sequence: TGTGCCAGCAGTAACCGGTCCAGGCGCCGTAAAAACATTCAGTACTTC. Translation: CASSNRSRRRKNIQYF.

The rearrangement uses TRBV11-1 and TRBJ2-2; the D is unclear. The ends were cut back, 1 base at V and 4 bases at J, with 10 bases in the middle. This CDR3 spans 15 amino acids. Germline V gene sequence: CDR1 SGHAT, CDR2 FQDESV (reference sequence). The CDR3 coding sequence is TGTGCCAGCAGCTTAGGCCTATCGGGCACCGGGGAGCTGTTTTTT. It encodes CASSLGLSGTGELFF.

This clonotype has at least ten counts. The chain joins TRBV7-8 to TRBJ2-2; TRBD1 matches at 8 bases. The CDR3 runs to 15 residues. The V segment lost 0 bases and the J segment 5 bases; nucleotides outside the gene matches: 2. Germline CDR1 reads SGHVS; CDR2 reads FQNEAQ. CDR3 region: CASSLATGVTGELFF. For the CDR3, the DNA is TGTGCCAGCAGCTTAGCGACAGGGGTGACCGGGGAGCTGTTTTTT.